Described below is a single T cell receptor beta chain sequence and its context. Germline V gene lookup returns CDR1 SGHTA and CDR2 FQGNSA. The CDR3 length is 18 residues. The patients had localized lung adenocarcinoma, a non-small cell subtype. This entry comes from a study of CD4 and CD8 cells across lung adenocarcinoma regions. TCRdb independently ran MiXCR on the PCR reads; one entry per CDR3 protein. The sample includes 3,500 or so distinct CDR3 sequences, 35% to 55% of them seen just once. Sequences were obtained from CD8+ T cells from the center of a lung tumor. The receptor was derived from a male donor with lung adenocarcinoma. The CD4 and CD8 labels of this study may be unreliable. The V gene is TRBV7-2, the J gene TRBJ2-4; D remains ambiguous. The closer fit of TRBJ2-7 to the DNA end suggests the J call may be wrong. This CDR3 reads CASSLVPGVGARPYEQYF. The CDR3 DNA sequence: TGTGCCAGCAGCTTAGTTCCCGGCGTCGGCGCGCGCCCCTACGAGCAGTACTTC.